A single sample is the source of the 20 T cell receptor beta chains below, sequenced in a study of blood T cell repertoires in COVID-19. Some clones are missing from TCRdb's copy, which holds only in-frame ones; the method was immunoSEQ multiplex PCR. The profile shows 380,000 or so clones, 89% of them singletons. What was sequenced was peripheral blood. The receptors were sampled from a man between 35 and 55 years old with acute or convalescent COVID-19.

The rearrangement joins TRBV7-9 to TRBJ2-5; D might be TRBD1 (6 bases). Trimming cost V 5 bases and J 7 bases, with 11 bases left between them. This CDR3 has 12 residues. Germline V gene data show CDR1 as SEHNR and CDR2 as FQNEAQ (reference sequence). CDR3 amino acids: CASSPSGVTQYF. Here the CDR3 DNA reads TGTGCCAGCAGCCCATCAGGGGTGACCCAGTACTTC. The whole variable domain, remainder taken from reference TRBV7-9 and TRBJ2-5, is DTGVSQNPRHKITKRGQNVTFRCDPISEHNRLYWYRQTLGQGPEFLTYFQNEAQLEKSRLLSDRFSAERPKGSFSTLEIQRTEQGDSAMYLCASSPSGVTQYFGPGTRLLVL.

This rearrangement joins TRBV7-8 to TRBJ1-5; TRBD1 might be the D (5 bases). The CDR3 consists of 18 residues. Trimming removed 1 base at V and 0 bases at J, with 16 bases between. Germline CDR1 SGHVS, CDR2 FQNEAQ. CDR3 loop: CASSLDVTELNSNQPQHF. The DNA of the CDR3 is TGTGCCAGCAGCTTAGATGTGACAGAGTTGAATAGCAATCAGCCCCAGCATTTT. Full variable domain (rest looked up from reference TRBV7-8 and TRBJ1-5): GAGVSQSPRYKVAKRGQDVALRCDPISGHVSLFWYQQALGQGPEFLTYFQNEAQLDKSGLPSDRFFAERPEGSVSTLKIQRTQQEDSAVYLCASSLDVTELNSNQPQHFGDGTRLSIL.

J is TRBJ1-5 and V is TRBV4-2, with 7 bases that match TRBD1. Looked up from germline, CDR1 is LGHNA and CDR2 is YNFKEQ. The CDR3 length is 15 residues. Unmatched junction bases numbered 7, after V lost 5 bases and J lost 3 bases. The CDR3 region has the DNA TGTGCCAGCAGCATCGGGGACAGTGACAATCAGCCCCAGCATTTT. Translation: CASSIGDSDNQPQHF.

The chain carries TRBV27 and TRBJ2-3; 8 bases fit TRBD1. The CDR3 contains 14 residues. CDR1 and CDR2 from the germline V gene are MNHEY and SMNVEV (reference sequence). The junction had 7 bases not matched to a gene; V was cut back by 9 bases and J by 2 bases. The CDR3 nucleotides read TGTGCCAGTGCCTGGGGACAGGTCACAGATACGCAGTATTTT. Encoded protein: CASAWGQVTDTQYF.

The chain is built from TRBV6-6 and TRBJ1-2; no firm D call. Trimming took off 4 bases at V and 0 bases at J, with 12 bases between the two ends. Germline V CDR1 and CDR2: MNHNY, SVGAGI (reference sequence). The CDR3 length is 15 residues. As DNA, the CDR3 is TGTGCCAGCAGTTCCCTCCCGCGGCCTAACTATGGCTACACCTTC. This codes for CASSSLPRPNYGYTF.

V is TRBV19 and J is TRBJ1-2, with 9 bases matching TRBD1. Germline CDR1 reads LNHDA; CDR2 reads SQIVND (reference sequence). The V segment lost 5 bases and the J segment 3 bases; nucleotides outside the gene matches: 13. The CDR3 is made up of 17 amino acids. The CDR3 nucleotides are TGTGCCAGTAGTCAACCGGGACAGGGCCCGCGCTACTATGGCTACACCTTC. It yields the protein CASSQPGQGPRYYGYTF.

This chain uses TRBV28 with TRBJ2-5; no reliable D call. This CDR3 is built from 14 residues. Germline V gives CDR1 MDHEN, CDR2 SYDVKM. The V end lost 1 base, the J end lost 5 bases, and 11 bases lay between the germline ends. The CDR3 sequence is CASSLLEATETQYF. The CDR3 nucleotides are TGTGCCAGCAGTTTATTAGAGGCGACCGAGACCCAGTACTTC.

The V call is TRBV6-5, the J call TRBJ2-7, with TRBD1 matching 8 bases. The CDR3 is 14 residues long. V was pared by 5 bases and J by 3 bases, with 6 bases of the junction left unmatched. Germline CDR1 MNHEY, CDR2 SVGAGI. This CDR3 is CASSHLGQDYEQYF. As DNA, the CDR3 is TGTGCCAGCAGTCATTTGGGACAGGACTACGAGCAGTACTTC.

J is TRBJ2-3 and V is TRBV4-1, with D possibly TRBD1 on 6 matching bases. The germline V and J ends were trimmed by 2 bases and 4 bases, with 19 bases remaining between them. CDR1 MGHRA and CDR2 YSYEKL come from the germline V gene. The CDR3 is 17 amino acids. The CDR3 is CASSQSGLGGGADTQYF. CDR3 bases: TGCGCCAGCAGCCAATCAGGCCTAGGTGGGGGCGCAGATACGCAGTATTTT.

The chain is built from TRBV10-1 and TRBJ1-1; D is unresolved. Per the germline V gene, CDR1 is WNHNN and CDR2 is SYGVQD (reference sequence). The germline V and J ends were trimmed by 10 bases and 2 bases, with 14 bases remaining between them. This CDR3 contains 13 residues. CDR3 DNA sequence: TGCGCCAAAGACTCGACCCTTAACACTGAAGCTTTCTTT. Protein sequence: CAKDSTLNTEAFF.

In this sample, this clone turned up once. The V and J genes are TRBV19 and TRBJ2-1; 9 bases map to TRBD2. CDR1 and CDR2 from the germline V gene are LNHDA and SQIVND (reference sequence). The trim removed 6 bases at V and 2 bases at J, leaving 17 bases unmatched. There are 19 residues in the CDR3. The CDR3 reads CASSKSPNSGSRTYNEQFF. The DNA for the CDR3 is TGTGCCAGTAGCAAAAGCCCAAATAGCGGGAGTAGGACCTACAATGAGCAGTTCTTC.

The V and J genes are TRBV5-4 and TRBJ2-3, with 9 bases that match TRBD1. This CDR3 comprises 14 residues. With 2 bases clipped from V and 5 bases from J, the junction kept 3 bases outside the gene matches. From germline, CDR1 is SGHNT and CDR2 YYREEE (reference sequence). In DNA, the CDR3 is TGTGCCAGCAGCTTACAGGGGGCGGGAGATACGCAGTATTTT. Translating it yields CASSLQGAGDTQYF.

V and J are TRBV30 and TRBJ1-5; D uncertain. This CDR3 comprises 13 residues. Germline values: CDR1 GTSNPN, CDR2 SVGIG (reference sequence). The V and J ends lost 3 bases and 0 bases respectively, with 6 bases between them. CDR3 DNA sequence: TGTGCCTGGAGCCAAAATAGCAATCAGCCCCAGCATTTT. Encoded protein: CAWSQNSNQPQHF.

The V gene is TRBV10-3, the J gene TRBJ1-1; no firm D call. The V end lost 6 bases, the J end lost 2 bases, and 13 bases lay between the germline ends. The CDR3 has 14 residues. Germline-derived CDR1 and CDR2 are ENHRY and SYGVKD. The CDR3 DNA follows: TGTGCCATCAGGACGGAGCTTATAAACACTGAAGCTTTCTTT. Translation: CAIRTELINTEAFF.

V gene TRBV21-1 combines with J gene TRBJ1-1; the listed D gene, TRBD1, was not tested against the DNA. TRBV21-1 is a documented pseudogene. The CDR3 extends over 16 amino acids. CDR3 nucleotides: TGTGCCAGCAGCCGACGGACAGGGGGCGGGGACACTGAAGCTTTCTTT. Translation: CASSRRTGGGDTEAFF.

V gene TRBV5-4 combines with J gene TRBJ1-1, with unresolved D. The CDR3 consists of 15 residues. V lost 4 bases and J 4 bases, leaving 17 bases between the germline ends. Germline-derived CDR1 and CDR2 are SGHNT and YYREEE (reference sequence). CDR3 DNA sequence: TGTGCCAGCAGCCCAACCCTTACCACTGTCACTGAAGCTTTCTTT. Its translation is CASSPTLTTVTEAFF.

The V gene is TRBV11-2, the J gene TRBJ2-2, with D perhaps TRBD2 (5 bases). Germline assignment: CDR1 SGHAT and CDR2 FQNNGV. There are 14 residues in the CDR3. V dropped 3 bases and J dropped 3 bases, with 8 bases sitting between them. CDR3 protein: CASSLSGHTGELFF. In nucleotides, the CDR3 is TGTGCCAGCAGCTTGAGCGGTCACACCGGGGAGCTGTTTTTT.

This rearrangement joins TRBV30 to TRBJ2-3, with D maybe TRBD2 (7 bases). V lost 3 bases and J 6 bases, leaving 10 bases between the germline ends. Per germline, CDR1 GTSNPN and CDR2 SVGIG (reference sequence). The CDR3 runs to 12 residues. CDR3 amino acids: CAWRKGGDTQYF. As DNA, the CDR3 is TGTGCCTGGAGGAAGGGGGGGGATACGCAGTATTTT.

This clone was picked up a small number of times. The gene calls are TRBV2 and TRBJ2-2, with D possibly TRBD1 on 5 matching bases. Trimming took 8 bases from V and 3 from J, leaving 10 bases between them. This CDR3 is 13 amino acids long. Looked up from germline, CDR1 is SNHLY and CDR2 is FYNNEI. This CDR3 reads CASRVGDTGELFF. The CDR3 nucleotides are TGTGCCAGCCGGGTAGGGGACACCGGGGAGCTGTTTTTT.

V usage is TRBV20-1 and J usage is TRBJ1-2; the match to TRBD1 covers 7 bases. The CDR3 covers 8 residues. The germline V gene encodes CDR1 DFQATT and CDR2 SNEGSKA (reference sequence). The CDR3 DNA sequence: TGCAGCCCGGGCAGGGGGACCTTC. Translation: CSPGRGTF.